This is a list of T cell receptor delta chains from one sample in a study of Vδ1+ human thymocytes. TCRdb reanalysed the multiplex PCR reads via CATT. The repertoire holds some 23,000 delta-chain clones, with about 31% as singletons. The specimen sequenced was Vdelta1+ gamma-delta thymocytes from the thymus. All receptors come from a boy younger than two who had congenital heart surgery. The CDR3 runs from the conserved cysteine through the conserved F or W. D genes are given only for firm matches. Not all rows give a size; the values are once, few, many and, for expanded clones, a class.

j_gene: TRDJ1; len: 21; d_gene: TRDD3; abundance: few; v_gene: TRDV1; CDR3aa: CALGNPPSCTGGYRYTDKLIF; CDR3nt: TGTGCTCTTGGGAACCCGCCTTCCTGTACTGGGGGATACCGGTACACCGATAAACTCATCTTT
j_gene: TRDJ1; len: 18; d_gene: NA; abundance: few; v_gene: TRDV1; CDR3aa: CALGVALVLQLYTDKLIF; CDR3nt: TGTGCTCTTGGGGTCGCTCTAGTCCTCCAACTTTACACCGATAAACTCATCTTT
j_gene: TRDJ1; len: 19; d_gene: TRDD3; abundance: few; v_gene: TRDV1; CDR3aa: CALGLSSLYWGKDTDKLIF; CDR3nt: TGTGCTCTTGGGTTATCTTCCTTGTACTGGGGGAAAGACACCGATAAACTCATCTTT
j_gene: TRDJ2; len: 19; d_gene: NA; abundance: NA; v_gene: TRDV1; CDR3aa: CALGVRFGVEGEMTAQLFF; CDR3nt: TGTGCTCTTGGGGTACGCTTCGGGGTGGAGGGGGAAATGACAGCACAACTCTTCTTT
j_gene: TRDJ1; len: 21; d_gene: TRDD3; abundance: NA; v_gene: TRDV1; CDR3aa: CALGDPAFLPFGGDTRGKLIF; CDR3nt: TGTGCTCTTGGGGACCCTGCCTTCCTCCCATTCGGGGGGGATACGCGCGGTAAACTCATCTTT
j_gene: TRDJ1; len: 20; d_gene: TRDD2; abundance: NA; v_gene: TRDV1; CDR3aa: CALGEHPNSSYEPYTDKLIF; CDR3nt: TGTGCTCTTGGGGAACACCCGAACTCTTCCTACGAACCTTACACCGATAAACTCATCTTT
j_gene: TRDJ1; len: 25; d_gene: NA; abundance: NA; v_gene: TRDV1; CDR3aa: CALGDLGFPTAGGRGGRSLTDKLIF; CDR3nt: TGTGCTCTTGGGGATTTGGGCTTTCCTACGGCTGGGGGCCGGGGGGGCCGTTCGTTGACCGATAAACTCATCTTT
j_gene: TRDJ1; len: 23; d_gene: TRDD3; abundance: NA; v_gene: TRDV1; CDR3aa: CALSPAFLPRSLGDTPYTDKLIF; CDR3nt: TGTGCTCTTTCACCGGCCTTCCTACCCCGCTCACTGGGGGATACGCCGTACACCGATAAACTCATCTTT
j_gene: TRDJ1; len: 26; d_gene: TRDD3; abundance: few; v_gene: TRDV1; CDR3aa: CALGEPPLPSRFLGDTPPRYTDKLIF; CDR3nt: TGTGCTCTTGGGGAACCTCCGCTTCCTAGTCGGTTCTTGGGGGATACTCCGCCCCGTTACACCGATAAACTCATCTTT
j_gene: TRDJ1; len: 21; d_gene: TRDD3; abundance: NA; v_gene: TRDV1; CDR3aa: CALGEWGERKGDPIDTDKLIF; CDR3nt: TGTGCTCTTGGGGAATGGGGGGAGCGGAAGGGGGATCCCATTGACACCGATAAACTCATCTTT
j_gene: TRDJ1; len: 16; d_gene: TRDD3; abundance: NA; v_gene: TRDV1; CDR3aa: CALGELPGALLGKLIF; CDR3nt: TGTGCTCTTGGGGAACTTCCAGGGGCGCTACTGGGGAAACTCATCTTT
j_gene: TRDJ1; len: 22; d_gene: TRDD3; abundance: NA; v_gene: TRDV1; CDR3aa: CALGEPSLPAKGDTEATDKLIF; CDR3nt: TGTGCTCTTGGGGAACCATCGCTGCCCGCCAAGGGGGATACGGAGGCAACCGATAAACTCATCTTT
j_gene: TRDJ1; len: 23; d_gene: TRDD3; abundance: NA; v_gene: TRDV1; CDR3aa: CALGELPINERKGSWGIADELIF; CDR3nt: TGTGCTCTTGGGGAACTACCAATAAATGAGCGGAAGGGGAGCTGGGGGATAGCCGATGAACTCATCTTT
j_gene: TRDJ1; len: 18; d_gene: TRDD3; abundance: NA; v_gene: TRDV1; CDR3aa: CALGVSNSWGITADKLIF; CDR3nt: TGTGCTCTTGGGGTCTCCAATAGCTGGGGGATAACGGCCGATAAACTCATCTTT
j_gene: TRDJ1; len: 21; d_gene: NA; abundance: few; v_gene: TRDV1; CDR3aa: CALGELELFPHAPPLGNKLIF; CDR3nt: TGTGCTCTTGGGGAACTGGAACTATTTCCCCACGCGCCCCCACTAGGCAATAAACTCATCTTT
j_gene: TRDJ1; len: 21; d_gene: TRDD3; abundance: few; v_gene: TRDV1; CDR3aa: CALGPVLSASGGRALTDKLIF; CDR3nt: TGTGCTCTTGGGCCTGTTTTATCCGCGTCTGGGGGAAGAGCCCTTACCGATAAACTCATCTTT
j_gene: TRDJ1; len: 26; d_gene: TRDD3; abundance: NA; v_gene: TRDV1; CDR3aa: CALGDYLPSRGGYVGPYTLYTDKLIF; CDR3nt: TGTGCTCTTGGGGATTACCTCCCTTCCCGTGGGGGATACGTCGGCCCCTATACTTTGTACACCGATAAACTCATCTTT
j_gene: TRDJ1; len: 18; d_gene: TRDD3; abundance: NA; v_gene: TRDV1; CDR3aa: CALGGVSSNGGYSDKLIF; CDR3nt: TGTGCTCTTGGGGGAGTTTCCTCAAATGGGGGATACTCCGATAAACTCATCTTT
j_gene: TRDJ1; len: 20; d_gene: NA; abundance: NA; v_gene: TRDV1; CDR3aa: CALGEIYLGELSTYTDKLIF; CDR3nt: TGTGCTCTTGGGGAAATCTACCTTGGGGAACTATCAACGTACACCGATAAACTCATCTTT
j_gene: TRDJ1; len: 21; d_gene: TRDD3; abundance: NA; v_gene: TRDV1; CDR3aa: CALGGGVKLPYWGLYTDKLIF; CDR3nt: TGTGCTCTTGGGGGAGGAGTTAAGTTACCTTACTGGGGGCTGTACACCGATAAACTCATCTTT
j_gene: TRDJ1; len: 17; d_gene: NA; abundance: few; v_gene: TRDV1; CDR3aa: CALGEEFLSGDTDKLIF; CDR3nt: TGTGCTCTTGGGGAAGAATTCCTATCGGGGGATACCGATAAACTCATCTTT
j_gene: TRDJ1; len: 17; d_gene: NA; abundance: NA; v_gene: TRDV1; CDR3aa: CALGELPRSRPTDKLIF; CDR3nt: TGTGCTCTTGGGGAACTTCCGCGTAGTAGGCCAACCGATAAACTCATCTTT
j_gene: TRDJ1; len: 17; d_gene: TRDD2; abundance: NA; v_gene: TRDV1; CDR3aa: CALGELSYGPYTDKLIF; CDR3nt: TGTGCTCTTGGGGAACTTTCCTACGGACCGTACACCGATAAACTCATCTTT
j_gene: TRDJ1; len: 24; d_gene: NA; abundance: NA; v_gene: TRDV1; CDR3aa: CALGENPTFLRSTGGYIYTDKLIF; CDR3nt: TGTGCTCTTGGGGAAAACCCCACCTTCCTACGGAGTACTGGGGGGTACATCTACACCGATAAACTCATCTTT
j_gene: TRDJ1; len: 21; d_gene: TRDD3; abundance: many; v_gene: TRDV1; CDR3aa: CALGRRPSNPPGDRYTDKLIF; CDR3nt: TGTGCTCTTGGGCGCCGGCCCTCCAACCCCCCGGGGGATCGGTACACCGATAAACTCATCTTT
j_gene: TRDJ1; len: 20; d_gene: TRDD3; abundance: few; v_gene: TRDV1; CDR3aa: CALGDRPNGGTGDYTDKLIF; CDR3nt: TGTGCTCTTGGGGATCGCCCCAATGGGGGGACTGGGGATTACACCGATAAACTCATCTTT
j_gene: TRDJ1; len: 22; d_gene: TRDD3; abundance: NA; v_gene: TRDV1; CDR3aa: CALGELPLLGDTDRLYTDKLIF; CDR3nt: TGTGCTCTTGGGGAACTCCCCCTACTGGGGGATACCGATCGGCTGTACACCGATAAACTCATCTTT
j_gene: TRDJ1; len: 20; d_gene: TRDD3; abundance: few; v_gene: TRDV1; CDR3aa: CALGELRGGHGRTGTDKLIF; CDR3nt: TGTGCTCTTGGGGAACTCCGTGGGGGACACGGACGTACAGGGACCGATAAACTCATCTTT
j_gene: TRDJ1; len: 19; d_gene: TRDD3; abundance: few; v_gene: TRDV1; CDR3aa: CALGVRSTSSGGYTDKLIF; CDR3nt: TGTGCTCTTGGGGTACGGTCCACGTCCTCTGGGGGATACACCGATAAACTCATCTTT
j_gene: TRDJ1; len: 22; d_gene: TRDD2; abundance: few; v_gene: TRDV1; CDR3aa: CALGELSLPTAVCSSDTDKLIF; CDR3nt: TGTGCTCTTGGGGAACTGAGCCTTCCTACCGCGGTGTGCTCCTCCGACACCGATAAACTCATCTTT
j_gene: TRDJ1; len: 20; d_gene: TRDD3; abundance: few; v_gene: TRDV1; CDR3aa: CALGEKGYWGRGTYTDKLIF; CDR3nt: TGTGCTCTTGGGGAAAAGGGGTACTGGGGACGTGGTACTTACACCGATAAACTCATCTTT
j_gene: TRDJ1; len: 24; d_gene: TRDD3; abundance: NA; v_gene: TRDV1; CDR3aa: CALGELNIPNPYWGILNNTDKLIF; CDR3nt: TGTGCTCTTGGGGAACTTAACATCCCTAACCCGTACTGGGGGATACTAAATAACACCGATAAACTCATCTTT
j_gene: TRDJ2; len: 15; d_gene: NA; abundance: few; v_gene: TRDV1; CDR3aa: CALGEGSGRAAQLFF; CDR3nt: TGTGCTCTTGGGGAAGGATCTGGGAGGGCAGCACAACTCTTCTTT